These 20 T cell receptor beta chains were all obtained from the same sample, sequenced in a study of shared clonotypes between healthy human individuals. The assay was immunoSEQ multiplex PCR, and TCRdb's table has in-frame clones only and misses some. The data show fewer than 850,000 clones, around 72% seen once. The source material was memory CD4+ T cells sorted from blood. This sample's subset: CD45RA-negative fraction. The receptors were sampled from a woman younger than 45 in good health.

The rearrangement uses TRBV19 and TRBJ2-2; 11 nucleotides agree with TRBD2. Looked up from germline, CDR1 is LNHDA and CDR2 is SQIVND (reference sequence). V shed 5 bases and J 7 bases; nucleotides not matched to a gene: 6. The CDR3 is made up of 15 amino acids. CDR3 loop: CASSPTSGAGGELFF. The CDR3 DNA sequence: TGTGCCAGTAGTCCGACTAGCGGGGCGGGCGGGGAGCTGTTTTTT.

This clone was seen many times. The chain employs TRBV10-3 and TRBJ1-2; possibly TRBD1 for D (5 bases). Germline lookup yields CDR1 ENHRY and CDR2 SYGVKD. V lost 2 bases, J lost 4 bases, and 11 bases lay in between. This CDR3 has 14 residues. The CDR3 coding sequence is TGTGCCATCAGTGAGGCAGGGCAAACCTATGGCTACACCTTC. Translation gives CAISEAGQTYGYTF.

Worth noting for this clone: Compared with germline, one end of the junction differs, possibly owing to a read error. V and J are TRBV13 and TRBJ2-7, with 8 bases fitting TRBD2. The CDR3 runs 13 residues. Germline V gives CDR1 PRHDT, CDR2 FYEKMQ (reference sequence). CDR3 sequence: CASSWTSSHEQYF. The CDR3 DNA follows: TGTGCCAGCAGCTGGACTAGCTCCCACGAGCAGTACTTC.

CDR3 in amino acids: CASRRQGKGNTIYF. CDR3 coding DNA: TGTGCCAGTAGACGGCAGGGGAAAGGAAACACCATATATTTT. The V call is TRBV19, the J call TRBJ1-3; D might be TRBD1 (6 bases). Trimming left V 6 bases short and J 4 bases short, with 13 bases between. This CDR3 spans 14 amino acids. CDR1 and CDR2 (germline): LNHDA, SQIVND (reference sequence).

The CDR3 loop is CASSFTVWDSNNEQFF. In DNA, the CDR3 is TGTGCCAGCAGTTTCACAGTTTGGGACTCGAACAATGAGCAGTTCTTC. The rearrangement joins TRBV28 to TRBJ2-1; a weak D match, TRBD2 (6 bases). V lost 3 bases and J 5 bases, leaving 17 bases between the germline ends. CDR1 is MDHEN and CDR2 is SYDVKM in the germline V gene. This CDR3 contains 16 residues.

V usage is TRBV4-1 and J usage is TRBJ1-3, with TRBD1 identical over 8 bases. The CDR3 totals 17 residues. V dropped 4 bases and J dropped 5; count of bases not matched to a gene: 13. CDR1 and CDR2 (germline): MGHRA, YSYEKL. CDR3 bases: TGCGCCAGCAGCCTCGGCCGTGCCAGGGGGCATAGAAACACCATATATTTT. Its translation is CASSLGRARGHRNTIYF.

The chain recombines TRBV28 with TRBJ2-1, with D hard to call. V lost 5 bases and J lost 12, with 17 bases in between. Germline V lookup: CDR1 MDHEN, CDR2 SYDVKM. The CDR3 covers 13 residues. The CDR3 protein is CASSLNQAPGQFF. The CDR3 coding sequence is TGTGCCAGCAGTCTAAACCAGGCCCCGGGGCAGTTCTTC.

The V call is TRBV6-5, the J call TRBJ2-1, with 9 bases aligning to TRBD2. V shed 7 bases, J shed 5 bases, and the junction held 9 bases outside the gene matches. CDR1 and CDR2 (germline): MNHEY, SVGAGI. The CDR3 covers 15 residues. CDR3 nucleotide sequence: TGTGCCAGCACCCAAGCGGGAGGAGGCCACAATGAGCAGTTCTTC. Its translation is CASTQAGGGHNEQFF.

The chain uses TRBV5-1 and TRBJ2-4; the D is unclear. With 0 bases removed from V and 0 bases from J, the gap between germline ends came to 7 bases. The CDR3 is 15 residues long. Germline V gives CDR1 SGHRS, CDR2 YFSETQ. The CDR3 sequence is CASSLEPLAKNIQYF. The CDR3 nucleotides are TGCGCCAGCAGCTTGGAGCCATTAGCCAAAAACATTCAGTACTTC.

This chain connects TRBV6-1 to TRBJ1-5; 10 bases are a match to TRBD1. With 8 bases clipped from V and 7 bases from J, the junction kept 11 bases outside the gene matches. Germline CDR1 reads MNHNS; CDR2 reads SASEGT. The CDR3 spans 15 residues. CDR3 DNA sequence: TGTGCCAGCGGAATTCCCCGGGACAGGGGACAGCCCCAGCATTTT. Protein: CASGIPRDRGQPQHF.

This chain connects TRBV2 to TRBJ2-5, with 9 bases that match TRBD1. The J segment lost 3 bases and the V segment lost 7 bases, leaving 9 bases of the junction unmatched. Looked up from germline, CDR1 is SNHLY and CDR2 is FYNNEI. The CDR3 totals 15 residues. This CDR3 is CASTWSWTGEETQYF. DNA of the CDR3: TGTGCCAGCACCTGGTCCTGGACAGGGGAAGAGACCCAGTACTTC.

This clone was found a few times. The chain carries TRBV5-1 and TRBJ2-5, with D maybe TRBD1 (6 bases). The CDR3 sequence is 16 residues long. Germline CDR1 is SGHRS and CDR2 is YFSETQ. Trimming removed 0 bases from V and 1 base from J, with 13 bases in between. In DNA, the CDR3 is TGCGCCAGCAGCTTGGTTCAGGGGAGCTTCCAAGAGACCCAGTACTTC. It yields the protein CASSLVQGSFQETQYF.

The chain combines TRBV25-1 with TRBJ1-5; no clear D gene. Trimming stripped 1 base from V and 7 bases from J, with 11 bases between. The CDR3 extends over 14 amino acids. From germline, CDR1 is MGHDK and CDR2 SYGVNS. CDR3 sequence reads: CASSESDFLQPQHF. CDR3 bases: TGTGCCAGCAGTGAATCGGACTTCCTCCAGCCCCAGCATTTT. Complete variable domain (other parts from reference TRBV25-1 and TRBJ1-5): EADIYQTPRYLVIGTGKKITLECSQTMGHDKMYWYQQDPGMELHLIHYSYGVNSTEKGDLSSESTVSRIRTEHFPLTLESARPSHTSQYLCASSESDFLQPQHFGDGTRLSIL.

The chain employs TRBV14 and TRBJ2-6; D unclear. Germline CDR1 and CDR2: SGHDN and FVKESK. The V and J ends lost 4 bases and 0 bases respectively, with 4 bases between them. This CDR3 spans 14 amino acids. The CDR3 DNA follows: TGTGCCAGCAGCCCCTACTCTGGGGCCAACGTCCTGACTTTC. Amino acids: CASSPYSGANVLTF.

This chain uses TRBV4-1 with TRBJ2-3; 9 bases are shared with TRBD1. The V segment lost 2 bases and the J segment 7 bases; nucleotides outside the gene matches: 10. The germline gives CDR1 MGHRA, CDR2 YSYEKL. CDR3 size: 16 residues. For the CDR3, the DNA is TGCGCCAGCAGCCAAATTTCCGGGACAGGGAAGAATACGCAGTATTTT. This encodes CASSQISGTGKNTQYF.

Concerning this clone: Germline and junction disagree at one end, which may indicate a read error. The chain employs TRBV7-9 and TRBJ1-2; a possible D gene is TRBD1 (6 bases). The CDR3 has 16 amino acids. CDR1 and CDR2 (germline): SEHNR, FQNEAQ (reference sequence). DNA for the CDR3: TGTGCCAGCAGCTTAGGGGACACAGGGAAGGACTACGGCTACACCTTC. It encodes CASSLGDTGKDYGYTF. Full variable domain (outside the CDR3, taken from reference TRBV7-9 and TRBJ1-2): DTGVSQNPRHKITKRGQNVTFRCDPISEHNRLYWYRQTLGQGPEFLTYFQNEAQLEKSRLLSDRFSAERPKGSFSTLEIQRTEQGDSAMYLCASSLGDTGKDYGYTFGSGTRLTVV.

The V and J genes are TRBV25-1 and TRBJ1-2; D is uncertain. The V and J ends lost 4 bases and 7 bases respectively, with 7 bases between them. The CDR3 loop spans 11 amino acids. CDR1 and CDR2 (germline): MGHDK, SYGVNS. The CDR3 sequence is CASSGRGGYTF. DNA for the CDR3: TGTGCCAGCAGTGGCAGAGGTGGCTACACCTTC.

The DNA for the CDR3 is TGCGCCAGCAGCTTGGTCCAGGGACCAGCGAACGAAAAACTGTTTTTT. It translates to CASSLVQGPANEKLFF. This chain uses TRBV5-1 with TRBJ1-4; D may be TRBD1 (5 bases). Per the germline V gene, CDR1 is SGHRS and CDR2 is YFSETQ. The CDR3 runs 16 residues. Trimming removed 0 bases from V and 8 bases from J, with 17 bases in between.

The chain uses TRBV6-1 and TRBJ1-4, with TRBD1 matching 9 bases. Per the germline V gene, CDR1 is MNHNS and CDR2 is SASEGT. There are 16 residues in the CDR3. Trimming at V came to 3 bases and at J to 8 bases, leaving 10 bases not matched to a gene. The CDR3 region has the DNA TGTGCCAGCAGTGATTTGAGGGGACAGGGAGCCGAAAAACTGTTTTTT. Its protein is CASSDLRGQGAEKLFF.

The rearrangement links TRBV13 to TRBJ2-6; maybe TRBD2 (5 bases). Germline V gives CDR1 PRHDT, CDR2 FYEKMQ (reference sequence). The V gene lost 3 bases and the J gene lost 0 bases, with 18 bases spanning the gap. The CDR3 has 19 amino acids. The CDR3 bases are TGTGCCAGCAGCTTGGGAGTGGGAGACTACCGCTCTGGGGCCAACGTCCTGACTTTC. Amino acids: CASSLGVGDYRSGANVLTF.